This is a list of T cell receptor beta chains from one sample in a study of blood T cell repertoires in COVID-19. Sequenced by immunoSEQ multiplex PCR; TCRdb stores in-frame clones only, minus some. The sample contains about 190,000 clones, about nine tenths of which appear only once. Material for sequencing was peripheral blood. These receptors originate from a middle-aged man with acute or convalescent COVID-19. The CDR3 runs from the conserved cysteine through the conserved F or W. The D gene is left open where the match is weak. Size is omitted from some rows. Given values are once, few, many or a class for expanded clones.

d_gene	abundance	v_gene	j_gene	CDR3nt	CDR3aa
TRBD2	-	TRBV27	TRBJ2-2	TGTGCCAGCAAGCGGGGGGGTCACACCGGGGAGCTGTTTTTT	CASKRGGHTGELFF
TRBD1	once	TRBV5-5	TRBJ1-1	TGTGCCAGCAGCTTGGGGACAGGGAATGAAGCTTTCTTT	CASSLGTGNEAFF
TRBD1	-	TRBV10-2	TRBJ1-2	TGCGCCAGCAGAGGGCAGGGGGCGCGTGGCTACACCTTC	CASRGQGARGYTF
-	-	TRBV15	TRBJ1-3	TGTGCCACCGGGGGCAGTTTTTCTGGAAACACCATATATTTT	CATGGSFSGNTIYF
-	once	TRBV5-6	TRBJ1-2	TGTGCCAGCAGCCCTACAGGGTATAACTATGGCTACACCTTC	CASSPTGYNYGYTF
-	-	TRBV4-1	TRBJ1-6	TGCGCCAGCAGCCAAGATGTATCGACAGACTATAATTCACCCCTCCACTTT	CASSQDVSTDYNSPLHF
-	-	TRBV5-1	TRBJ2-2	TGCGCCAGCAGCTTGGGGCAGGGGATCACCGGGGAGCTGTTTTTT	CASSLGQGITGELFF
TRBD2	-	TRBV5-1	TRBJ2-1	TGCGCCAGCAGCTTGGTAGCGGGGGGCCCCGGTGAGCAGTTCTTC	CASSLVAGGPGEQFF
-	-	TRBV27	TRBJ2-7	TGTGCCAGCAGTCCTCTAGCGAGACAGGGCTCCTACGAGCAGTACTTC	CASSPLARQGSYEQYF
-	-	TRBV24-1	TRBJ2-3	TGTGCCACCAGTTCCGCCCAAGCCGGGGGCACAGATACGCAGTATTTT	CATSSAQAGGTDTQYF
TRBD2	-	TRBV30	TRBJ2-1	TGTGCCTGTACCAGGGGTAGCGGGGGGGCCGATGAGCAGTTCTTC	CACTRGSGGADEQFF
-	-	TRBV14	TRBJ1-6	TGTGCCAGCAGCCAAGGGAGGGGCAGGGTAGTGCATTCACCCCTCCACTTT	CASSQGRGRVVHSPLHF
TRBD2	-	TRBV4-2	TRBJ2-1	TGTGCCAGCAGCCGCCGGACTAGCGGGGGGCCCGAGGCGAATGAGCAGTTCTTC	CASSRRTSGGPEANEQFF
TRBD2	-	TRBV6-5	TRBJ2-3	TGTGCCAGCACGTTCGCGGGGGAGATCACAGATACGCAGTATTTT	CASTFAGEITDTQYF
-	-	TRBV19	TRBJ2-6	TGTGCCAGTAGTATAGGGGACTTGGCCAACGTCCTGACTTTC	CASSIGDLANVLTF
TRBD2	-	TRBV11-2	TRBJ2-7	TGTGCCAGCAGCTTCATTAGAGCGGGGGTGGCCTACGAGCAGTACTTC	CASSFIRAGVAYEQYF
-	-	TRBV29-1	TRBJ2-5	TGCAGCGTTGGAGGCGTCGGCATGCAAGAGACCCAGTACTTC	CSVGGVGMQETQYF
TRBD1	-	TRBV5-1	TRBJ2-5	TGCGCCAGCATCCGGACAGGGGGCCGGTCAGAGACCCAGTACTTC	CASIRTGGRSETQYF
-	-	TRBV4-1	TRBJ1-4	TGCGCCAGCAGCCATTCATTTGCAACTAATGAAAAACTGTTTTTT	CASSHSFATNEKLFF
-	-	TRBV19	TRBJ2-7	TGTGCCAGTAGTATACGAGGGAATACGTACGAGCAGTACTTC	CASSIRGNTYEQYF
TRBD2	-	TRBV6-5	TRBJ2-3	TGTGCCAGCAGTTCCTGGGGACTAGCGGGGGAGGGTACGCAGTATTTT	CASSSWGLAGEGTQYF
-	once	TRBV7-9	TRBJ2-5	TGTGCCAGCACCCGGGGGTACCAAGAGACCCAGTACTTC	CASTRGYQETQYF
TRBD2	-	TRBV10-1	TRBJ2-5	TGCGCCAGCAGTGCCCGGACTAGCGGACTTCAAGAGACCCAGTACTTC	CASSARTSGLQETQYF
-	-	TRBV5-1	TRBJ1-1	TGCGCCAGCAGCTTGGGTGGGGGCCGTACTGAAGCTTTCTTT	CASSLGGGRTEAFF
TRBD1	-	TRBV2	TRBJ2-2	TGTGCCAGCTTGGACAGGGCGGACACCGGGGAGCTGTTTTTT	CASLDRADTGELFF
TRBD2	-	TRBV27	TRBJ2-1	TGTGCCAGCAGTATTAGCGGGGGGGCGGGTGAGCAGTTCTTC	CASSISGGAGEQFF
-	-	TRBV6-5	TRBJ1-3	TGTGCCAGCAGTTACAAGTGGGGCTTCGGAAACACCATATATTTT	CASSYKWGFGNTIYF
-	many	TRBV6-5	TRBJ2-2	TGTGCCAGCAGTCCGGGACACATCCTCGGGGAGCTGTTTTTT	CASSPGHILGELFF
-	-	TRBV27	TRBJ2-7	TGTGCCAGCAGTTTATATGCCGGGGGTAGGTCCTACGAGCAGTACTTC	CASSLYAGGRSYEQYF
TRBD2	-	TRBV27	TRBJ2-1	TGTGCCAGCAGTCCCAGCGGGGGAAGCTCCTACAATGAGCAGTTCTTC	CASSPSGGSSYNEQFF
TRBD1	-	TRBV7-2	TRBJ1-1	TGTGCCAGCAGCCAACGGACAGGGGTACTGAACACTGAAGCTTTCTTT	CASSQRTGVLNTEAFF
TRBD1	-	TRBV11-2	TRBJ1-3	TGTGCCAGCAGCGTCCGGGACAGCTCTGGAAACACCATATATTTT	CASSVRDSSGNTIYF
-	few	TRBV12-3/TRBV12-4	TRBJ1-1	TGTGCCAGCAGTTTAGGACAGAACACTGAAGCTTTCTTT	CASSLGQNTEAFF
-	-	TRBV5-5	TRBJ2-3	TGTGCCAGCAGTCGGACAACTAGCACAGATACGCAGTATTTT	CASSRTTSTDTQYF
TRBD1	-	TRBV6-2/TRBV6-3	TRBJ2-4	TGTGCCAGCAGTTACAAGGGGACAGTAAAAAACATTCAGTACTTC	CASSYKGTVKNIQYF
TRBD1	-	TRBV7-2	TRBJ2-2	TGTGCCAGCAACCCGCCGACAGGGACCAACACCGGGGAGCTGTTTTTT	CASNPPTGTNTGELFF
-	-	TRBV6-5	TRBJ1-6	TGTGCCAGCAGTTACCCAGGGCGGAATTCACCCCTCCACTTT	CASSYPGRNSPLHF
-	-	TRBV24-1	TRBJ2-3	TGTGCCACCAGTGATACCTCCGGGAAAAACACAGATACGCAGTATTTT	CATSDTSGKNTDTQYF
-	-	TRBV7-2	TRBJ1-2	TGTGCCAGCAAGCGGGGCAGGGATAACTATGGCTACACCTTC	CASKRGRDNYGYTF
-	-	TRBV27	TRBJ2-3	TGTGCCAGCAGTTTTCGGGGTTCTAGCACAGATACGCAGTATTTT	CASSFRGSSTDTQYF
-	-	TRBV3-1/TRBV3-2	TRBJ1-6	TGTGCCAGCAGCCAACGGGGAAGTGAAGCGGCCCTCCACTTT	CASSQRGSEAALHF
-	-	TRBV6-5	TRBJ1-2	TGTGCCAGCGGACGATCAGGGGAGAGAGGCTACACCTTC	CASGRSGERGYTF
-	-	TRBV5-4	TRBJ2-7	TGTGCCAGCAGCCTGGACATGACTTCCTACGAGCAGTACTTC	CASSLDMTSYEQYF
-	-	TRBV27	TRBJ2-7	TGTGCCAGCAGTTATGGCGCCAGGGCCAACGAGCAGTACTTC	CASSYGARANEQYF
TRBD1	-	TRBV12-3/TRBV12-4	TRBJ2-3	TGTGCCAGTCAAGACAGGGGGGATACGCAGTATTTT	CASQDRGDTQYF
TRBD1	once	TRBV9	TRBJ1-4	TGTGCCAGCAGCGTAGGTGCAGGGGGGAATGAAAAACTGTTTTTT	CASSVGAGGNEKLFF
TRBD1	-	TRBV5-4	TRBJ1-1	TGTGCCAGCAGCTTGGGGACAGGGTGGAGCACTGAAGCTTTCTTT	CASSLGTGWSTEAFF
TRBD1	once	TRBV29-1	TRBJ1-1	TGCAGCGTTGAAAACAGGGGGCCTGGGACTGAAGCTTTCTTT	CSVENRGPGTEAFF
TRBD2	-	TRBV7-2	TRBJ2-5	TGTGCCAGCAGCTTAGCGCGGGGGGCCGGGGAGACCCAGTACTTC	CASSLARGAGETQYF
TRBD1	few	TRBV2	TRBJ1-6	TGTGCCAGCAGAGACAGGGTCGGTAATTCACCCCTCCACTTT	CASRDRVGNSPLHF
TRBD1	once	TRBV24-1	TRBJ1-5	TGTGCCACCAGTGGCTCAGGGGGAAGCAATCAGCCCCAGCATTTT	CATSGSGGSNQPQHF
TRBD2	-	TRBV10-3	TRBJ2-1	TGTGCCATCAGTCCTAGCGGGGGGGCCTACAATGAGCAGTTCTTC	CAISPSGGAYNEQFF
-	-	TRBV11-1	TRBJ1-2	TGTGCCAGCAGCTCCTTGGGCGATGGCTACACCTTC	CASSSLGDGYTF